The 17 T cell receptor beta chains listed next were all sequenced from one sample in a study of blood T cell repertoires in COVID-19. Sequencing used immunoSEQ multiplex PCR; TCRdb keeps in-frame clones, though not all of them. The data show around 38,000 clones, about 89% seen once. The specimen sequenced was peripheral blood. The origin of the receptors is a human donor in a cohort sampled during active COVID-19.

The chain couples TRBV11-2 to TRBJ1-1; TRBD1 is a possible D gene (6 bases). Trimming left V 3 bases short and J 5 bases short, with 13 bases between. The CDR3 loop spans 14 amino acids. Germline CDR1 is SGHAT and CDR2 is FQNNGV. The DNA of the CDR3 is TGTGCCAGCAGCTTCTTAGGGGGGGAGACTGAAGCTTTCTTT. Amino acid sequence: CASSFLGGETEAFF.

The chain links TRBV5-4 to TRBJ2-7; 7 nucleotides align to TRBD1. V trimming: 3 bases; J trimming: 7 bases; junction bases outside the gene matches: 7. CDR3 length: 13 residues. From germline, CDR1 is SGHNT and CDR2 YYREEE (reference sequence). The CDR3 DNA is TGTGCCAGCAGCTGGGAACAGGGGCGGGAGCAGTACTTC. This encodes CASSWEQGREQYF.

The J gene is TRBJ1-4, the V gene TRBV7-2, with 9 positions matching TRBD1. Trimming cost V 3 bases and J 8 bases; bases outside gene matches: 7. The CDR3 length is 15 residues. CDR1 and CDR2 from the germline V gene are SGHTA and FQGNSA. CDR3 residues: CASSFRTGGSEKLFF. CDR3 bases: TGTGCCAGCAGCTTCAGAACAGGGGGCTCGGAAAAACTGTTTTTT.

This chain's CDR3 is CASSSRGTEAFF. The CDR3 nucleotides are TGTGCCAGCAGCTCCCGAGGGACTGAAGCTTTCTTT. The gene calls are TRBV6-5 and TRBJ1-1; D is unresolved. The V end was cut by 6 bases, the J end by 5 bases, with 10 bases between. The CDR3 consists of 12 residues. From germline, CDR1 is MNHEY and CDR2 SVGAGI.

The chain has TRBV4-2 and TRBJ2-5; D ambiguous. Germline CDR1 reads LGHNA; CDR2 reads YNFKEQ. The V and J ends lost 4 bases and 5 bases respectively, with 17 bases between them. CDR3 size: 15 residues. CDR3 DNA sequence: TGTGCCAGCAGCCCGAAGGTGGCCCTCGGGGAGACCCAGTACTTC. This gives the protein CASSPKVALGETQYF.

J is TRBJ2-5 and V is TRBV11-3; D perhaps matches TRBD2 (5 bases). Deletions cut 5 bases from V and 1 base from J, with 14 bases between. There are 15 residues in the CDR3. Germline lookup yields CDR1 SGHNT and CDR2 YENEEA. The CDR3 sequence is CASSPTGNSQETQYF. In DNA, the CDR3 is TGTGCCAGCAGCCCTACGGGGAACAGCCAAGAGACCCAGTACTTC. The full variable domain, rest sourced from reference TRBV11-3 and TRBJ2-5, is EAGVVQSPRYKIIEKKQPVAFWCNPISGHNTLYWYLQNLGQGPELLIRYENEEAVDDSQLPKDRFSAERLKGVDSTLKIQPAELGDSAVYLCASSPTGNSQETQYFGPGTRLLVL.

This clone occurred a few times. This chain links TRBV5-1 with TRBJ1-4; the match to TRBD1 covers 9 bases. The CDR3 spans 16 residues. The junction had 11 bases not matched to a gene; V was cut back by 4 bases and J by 7 bases. Per germline, CDR1 SGHRS and CDR2 YFSETQ. DNA for the CDR3: TGCGCCAGCAGCCCCGGTTTTGGACAGGGGACTGAAAAACTGTTTTTT. Translated, it gives CASSPGFGQGTEKLFF.

This chain links TRBV7-2 with TRBJ2-3; 11 nucleotides match TRBD2. This CDR3 spans 14 amino acids. The germline CDR1 and CDR2 sequences are SGHTA and FQGNSA. After removal of 5 bases from V and 6 bases from J, the junction contained 4 bases not matched to a gene. The CDR3 loop reads CASSPLAGADTQYF. The CDR3 DNA reads as TGTGCCAGCAGCCCACTAGCGGGGGCGGATACGCAGTATTTT.

The CDR3 DNA reads as TGTGCCAGCAGCCAACGTGGGGGGGGATTTGGAAACACCATATATTTT. This sequence encodes CASSQRGGGFGNTIYF. This chain links TRBV3-1 (or the pseudogene TRBV3-2) with TRBJ1-3; possibly TRBD1 for D (5 bases). Germline CDR1 is LGHDT and CDR2 is YNNKEL (reference sequence). Deletions cut 2 bases from V and 3 bases from J, with 14 bases between. This CDR3 contains 16 residues.

V is TRBV4-3 and J is TRBJ2-2; tentative D call: TRBD2 (6 bases). V lost 4 bases to trimming and J lost 3 bases, with 9 bases between them. The CDR3 contains 14 residues. Germline lookup yields CDR1 LGHNA and CDR2 YSLEER. CDR3 nucleotide sequence: TGCGCCAGCAGCCTTAGCGGTTACACCGGGGAGCTGTTTTTT. Encoded protein: CASSLSGYTGELFF.

This CDR3 is CASSLPTGTGANVLTF. CDR3 sequence (DNA): TGTGCCAGCAGCTTACCGACAGGAACTGGGGCCAACGTCCTGACTTTC. The chain is built from TRBV7-2 and TRBJ2-6; weak D call: TRBD1 (6 bases). The V end was cut by 2 bases, the J end by 2 bases, with 10 bases between. Germline lookup yields CDR1 SGHTA and CDR2 FQGNSA. The CDR3 covers 16 residues. The whole variable domain, remainder taken from reference TRBV7-2 and TRBJ2-6, is GAGVSQSPSNKVTEKGKDVELRCDPISGHTALYWYRQSLGQGLEFLIYFQGNSAPDKSGLPSDRFSAERTGGSVSTLTIQRTQQEDSAVYLCASSLPTGTGANVLTFGAGSRLTVL.

V is TRBV29-1 and J is TRBJ1-1; tentative D call: TRBD1 (6 bases). Germline CDR1 reads SQVTM; CDR2 reads ANQGSEA. This CDR3 is 16 amino acids long. The germline V and J ends were trimmed by 4 bases and 1 base, with 19 bases remaining between them. In DNA, the CDR3 is TGCAGCGTTGTGGGCGTCTGGGGGCGCGAGAACACTGAAGCTTTCTTT. Translated, it gives CSVVGVWGRENTEAFF.

CDR3 bases: TGTACCTGCCCCCCCGCATGGGACATGGAGACCCAGTACTTC. Translating gives CTCPPAWDMETQYF. V and J are TRBV2 and TRBJ2-5; TRBD1 is a possible D gene (6 bases). This CDR3 comprises 14 residues. Germline lookup yields CDR1 SNHLY and CDR2 FYNNEI.

V usage is TRBV4-2 and J usage is TRBJ2-2; D not resolved. The CDR3 length is 13 residues. The ends were cut back, 0 bases at V and 8 bases at J, with 7 bases in the middle. Germline CDR1 and CDR2: LGHNA and YNFKEQ. Written as DNA, the CDR3 is TGTGCCAGCAGCCAAGAGCCGGAGGGGGAGCTGTTTTTT. This translates into CASSQEPEGELFF.

The chain carries TRBV7-9 and TRBJ2-7, with D possibly TRBD1 on 6 matching bases. The germline V gene encodes CDR1 SEHNR and CDR2 FQNEAQ (reference sequence). V dropped 5 bases and J dropped 5 bases, with 13 bases sitting between them. This CDR3 contains 13 residues. CDR3 in amino acids: CASSASGVNEQYF. In nucleotides, the CDR3 is TGTGCCAGCAGCGCCTCAGGGGTGAACGAGCAGTACTTC.

The rearrangement links TRBV7-9 to TRBJ1-3; no definite D call. V lost 5 bases and J 0 bases, leaving 8 bases between the germline ends. The length of the CDR3 is 14 residues. Germline-derived CDR1 and CDR2 are SEHNR and FQNEAQ (reference sequence). The CDR3 here is CASSPVGSGNTIYF. In nucleotides, the CDR3 is TGTGCCAGCAGCCCTGTCGGCTCTGGAAACACCATATATTTT.

The chain links TRBV11-1 to TRBJ1-5; no reliable D call. Germline CDR1 SGHAT, CDR2 FQDESV (reference sequence). The CDR3 spans 14 residues. The germline V and J ends were trimmed by 5 bases and 3 bases, with 11 bases remaining between them. The CDR3 DNA follows: TGTGCCAGCAGCCCAGGACTGCACAATCAGCCCCAGCATTTT. Amino acid sequence: CASSPGLHNQPQHF.